This T cell receptor beta chain was profiled in a study of identical twins. This clonotype was observed a handful of times. Per germline, CDR1 ENHRY and CDR2 SYGVKD. The CDR3 extends over 13 amino acids. V lost 8 bases and J lost 0, with 7 bases in between. TCRdb passed the 5' RACE reads through MiXCR, listing each CDR3 protein once. Altogether over 600,000 distinct CDR3 sequences are present, approximately 21% being singletons, with the ten largest covering about 4.3%. Separately, the same data were catalogued under a study of T cells expressing NK-cell markers. That publication notes: NKG2C+ dominant clonotypes from 6 or 7 donors made up roughly 1.0-8% of CD8+ T cells.

This sequence originates from a woman younger than 30 in good health. Sample: PBMCs. The chain carries TRBV10-3 and TRBJ2-2; D gene uncertain. CDR3 sequence reads: CAIGASNTGELFF. CDR3 nucleotides: TGTGCCATCGGTGCTTCGAACACCGGGGAGCTGTTTTTT.